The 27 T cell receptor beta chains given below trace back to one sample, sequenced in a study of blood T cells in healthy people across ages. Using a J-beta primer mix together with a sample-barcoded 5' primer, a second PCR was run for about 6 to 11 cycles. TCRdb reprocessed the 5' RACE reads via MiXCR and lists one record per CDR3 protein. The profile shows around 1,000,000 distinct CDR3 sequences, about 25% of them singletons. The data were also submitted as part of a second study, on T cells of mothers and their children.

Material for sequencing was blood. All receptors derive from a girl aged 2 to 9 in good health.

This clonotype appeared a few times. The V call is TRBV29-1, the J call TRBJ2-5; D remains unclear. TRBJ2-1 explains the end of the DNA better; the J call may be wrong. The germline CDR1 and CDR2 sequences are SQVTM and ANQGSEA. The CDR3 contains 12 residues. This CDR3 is CSVTLLNNEQFF. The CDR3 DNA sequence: TGCAGCGTTACTCTACTAAACAATGAGCAGTTCTTC.

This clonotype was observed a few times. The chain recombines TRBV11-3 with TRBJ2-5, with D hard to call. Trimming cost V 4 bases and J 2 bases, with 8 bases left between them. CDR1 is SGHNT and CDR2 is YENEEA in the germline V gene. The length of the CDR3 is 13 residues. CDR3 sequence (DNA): TGTGCCAGCAGCTACCAGTCTCAAGAGACCCAGTACTTC. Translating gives CASSYQSQETQYF.

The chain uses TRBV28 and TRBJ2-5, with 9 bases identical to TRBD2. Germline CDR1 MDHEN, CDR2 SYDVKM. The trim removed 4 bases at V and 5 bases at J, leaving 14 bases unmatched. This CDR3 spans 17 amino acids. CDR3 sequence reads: CASSSFLAGDSGETQYF. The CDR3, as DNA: TGTGCCAGCAGTTCATTTTTAGCGGGAGACTCGGGGGAGACCCAGTACTTC.

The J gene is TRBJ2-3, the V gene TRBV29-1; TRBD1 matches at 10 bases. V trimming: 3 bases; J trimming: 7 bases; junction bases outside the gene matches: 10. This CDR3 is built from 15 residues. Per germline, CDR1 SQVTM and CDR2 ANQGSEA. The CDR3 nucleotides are TGCAGCGTTGAGAAACAGGGACAGGGGACGAATACGCAGTATTTT. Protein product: CSVEKQGQGTNTQYF.

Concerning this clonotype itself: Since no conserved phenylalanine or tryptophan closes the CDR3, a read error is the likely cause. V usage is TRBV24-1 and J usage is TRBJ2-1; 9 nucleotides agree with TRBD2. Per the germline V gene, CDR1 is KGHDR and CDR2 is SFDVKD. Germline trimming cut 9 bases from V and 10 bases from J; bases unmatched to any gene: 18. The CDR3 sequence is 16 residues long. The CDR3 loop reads CATSNLLAGGQREQFL. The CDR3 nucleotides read TGTGCCACCTCTAATCTCTTGGCGGGAGGGCAGAGGGAGCAGTTCCTC.

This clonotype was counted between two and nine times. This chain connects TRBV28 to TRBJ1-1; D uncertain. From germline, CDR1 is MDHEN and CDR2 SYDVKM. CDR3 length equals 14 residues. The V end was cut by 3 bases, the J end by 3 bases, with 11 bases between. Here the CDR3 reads CASSFLSLYTEAFF. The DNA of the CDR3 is TGTGCCAGCAGTTTTTTGTCGCTTTACACTGAAGCTTTCTTT.

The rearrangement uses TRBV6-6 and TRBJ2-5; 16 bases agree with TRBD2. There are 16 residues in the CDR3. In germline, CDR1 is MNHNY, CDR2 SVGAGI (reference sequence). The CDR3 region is CAIGGLAGGVRETQYF. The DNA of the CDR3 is TGTGCTATTGGGGGACTAGCGGGGGGGGTCAGGGAGACCCAGTACTTC.

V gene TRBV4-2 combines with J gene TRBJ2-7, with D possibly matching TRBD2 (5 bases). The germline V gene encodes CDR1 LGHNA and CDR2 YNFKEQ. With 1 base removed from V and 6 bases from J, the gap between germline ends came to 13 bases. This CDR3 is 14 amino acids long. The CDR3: CASSQVPGYSEQYF. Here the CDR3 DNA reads TGTGCCAGCAGCCAAGTGCCGGGATACTCCGAGCAGTACTTC.

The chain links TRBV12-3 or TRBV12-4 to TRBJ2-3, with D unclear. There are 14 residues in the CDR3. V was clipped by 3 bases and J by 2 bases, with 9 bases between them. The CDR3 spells CASSFRAFTDTQYF. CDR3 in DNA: TGTGCCAGCAGTTTTCGGGCCTTCACAGATACGCAGTATTTT.

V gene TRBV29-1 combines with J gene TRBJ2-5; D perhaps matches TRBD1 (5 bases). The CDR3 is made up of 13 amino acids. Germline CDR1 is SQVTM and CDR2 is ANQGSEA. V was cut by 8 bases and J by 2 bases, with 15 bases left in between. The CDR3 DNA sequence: TGCAGCCTTATTGTGGGGCCTCAAGAGACCCAGTACTTC. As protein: CSLIVGPQETQYF.

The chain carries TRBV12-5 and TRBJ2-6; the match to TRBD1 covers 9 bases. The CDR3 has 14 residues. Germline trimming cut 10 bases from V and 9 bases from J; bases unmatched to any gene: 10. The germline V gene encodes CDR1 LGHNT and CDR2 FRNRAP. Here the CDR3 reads CATSPGQGVNVLTF. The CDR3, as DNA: TGTGCTACTTCCCCGGGACAGGGTGTCAACGTCCTGACTTTC.

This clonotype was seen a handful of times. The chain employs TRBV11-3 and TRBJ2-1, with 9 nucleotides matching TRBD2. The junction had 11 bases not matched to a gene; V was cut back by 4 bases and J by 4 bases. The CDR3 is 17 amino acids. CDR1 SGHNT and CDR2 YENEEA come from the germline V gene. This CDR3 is CASSSPETSGHYNEQFF. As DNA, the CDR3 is TGTGCCAGCAGCTCCCCGGAGACTAGCGGACATTACAATGAGCAGTTCTTC.

CDR3 bases: TGTGCCAGCAGTTTTTTTTCGGGACTAGTTTCTGAGACCCAGTACTTC. It specifies CASSFFSGLVSETQYF. The V call is TRBV28, the J call TRBJ2-5; 8 bases match TRBD2. CDR1 is MDHEN, CDR2 SYDVKM, per germline. The CDR3 is 16 amino acids. The ends lost 3 bases at V and 5 bases at J; junction bases unmatched: 11.

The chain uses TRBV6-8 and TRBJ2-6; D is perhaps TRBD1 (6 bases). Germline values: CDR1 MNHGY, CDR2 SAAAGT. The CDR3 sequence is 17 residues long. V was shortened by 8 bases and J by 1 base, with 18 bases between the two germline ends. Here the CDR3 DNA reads TGTGCCAGCGAGGTCGGGACAAATATTTCTGGGGCCAACGTCCTGACTTTC. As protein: CASEVGTNISGANVLTF.

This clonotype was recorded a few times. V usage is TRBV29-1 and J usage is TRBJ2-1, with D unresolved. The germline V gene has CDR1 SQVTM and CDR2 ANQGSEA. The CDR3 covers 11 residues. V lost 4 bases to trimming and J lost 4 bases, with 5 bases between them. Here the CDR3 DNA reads TGCAGCGTTGGGGCATACAATGAGCAGTTCTTC. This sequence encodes CSVGAYNEQFF.

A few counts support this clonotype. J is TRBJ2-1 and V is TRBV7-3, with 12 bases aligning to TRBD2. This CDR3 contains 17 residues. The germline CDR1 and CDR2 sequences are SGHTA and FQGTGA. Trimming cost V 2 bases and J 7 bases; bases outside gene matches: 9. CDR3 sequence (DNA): TGTGCCAGCAGCTTATGGCTAGCGGGGGGGTCTAAAAATGAGCAGTTCTTC. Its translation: CASSLWLAGGSKNEQFF.

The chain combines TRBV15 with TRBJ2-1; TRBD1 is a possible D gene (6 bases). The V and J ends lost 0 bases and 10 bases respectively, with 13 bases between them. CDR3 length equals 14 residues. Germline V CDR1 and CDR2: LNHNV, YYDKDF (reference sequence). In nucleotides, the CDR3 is TGTGCCACCAGCAGAGACAGGGACACCTTCGAGCAGTTCTTC. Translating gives CATSRDRDTFEQFF.

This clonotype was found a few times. The CDR3 DNA reads TGTGCCAGCAGTTTATTGGCAGGGAGGCGCTATGGCTACACCTTC. It encodes CASSLLAGRRYGYTF. This sequence joins TRBV28 and TRBJ1-2, with TRBD1 as a possible D gene (5 bases). The CDR3 has 15 amino acids. Germline loops: CDR1 MDHEN, CDR2 SYDVKM. The V gene lost 1 base and the J gene lost 4 bases, with 13 bases spanning the gap.

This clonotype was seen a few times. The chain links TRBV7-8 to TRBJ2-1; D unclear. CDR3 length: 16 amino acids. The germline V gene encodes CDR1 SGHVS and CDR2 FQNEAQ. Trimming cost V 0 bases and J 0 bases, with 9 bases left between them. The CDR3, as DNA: TGTGCCAGCAGCTTAGCGGGTGTGAGCTCCTACAATGAGCAGTTCTTC. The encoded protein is CASSLAGVSSYNEQFF. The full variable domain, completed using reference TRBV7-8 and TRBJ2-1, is GAGVSQSPRYKVAKRGQDVALRCDPISGHVSLFWYQQALGQGPEFLTYFQNEAQLDKSGLPSDRFFAERPEGSVSTLKIQRTQQEDSAVYLCASSLAGVSSYNEQFFGPGTRLTVL.

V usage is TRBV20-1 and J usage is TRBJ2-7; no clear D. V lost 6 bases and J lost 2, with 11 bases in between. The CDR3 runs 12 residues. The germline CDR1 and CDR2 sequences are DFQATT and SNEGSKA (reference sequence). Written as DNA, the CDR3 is TGCAGTGCGCTATACGGAACCTACGAGCAGTACTTC. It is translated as CSALYGTYEQYF.

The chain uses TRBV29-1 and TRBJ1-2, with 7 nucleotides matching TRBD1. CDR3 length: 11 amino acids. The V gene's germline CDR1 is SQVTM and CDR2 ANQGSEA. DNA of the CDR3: TGCATTGGGACAGACGATTATGGCTACACCTTC. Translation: CIGTDDYGYTF.

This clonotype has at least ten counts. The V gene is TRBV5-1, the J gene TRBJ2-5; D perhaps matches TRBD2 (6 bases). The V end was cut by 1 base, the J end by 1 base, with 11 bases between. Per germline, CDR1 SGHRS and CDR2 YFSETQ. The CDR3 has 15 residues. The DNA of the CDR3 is TGCGCCAGCAGCTTGAGGGGCGGGGCCCAAGAGACCCAGTACTTC. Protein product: CASSLRGGAQETQYF.

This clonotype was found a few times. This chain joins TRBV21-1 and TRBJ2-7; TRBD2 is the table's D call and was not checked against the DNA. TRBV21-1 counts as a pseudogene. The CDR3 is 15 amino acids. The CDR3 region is CASSKEERASYEQYF. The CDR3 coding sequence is TGTGCCAGCAGCAAAGAGGAGAGGGCCTCATACGAGCAGTACTTC.

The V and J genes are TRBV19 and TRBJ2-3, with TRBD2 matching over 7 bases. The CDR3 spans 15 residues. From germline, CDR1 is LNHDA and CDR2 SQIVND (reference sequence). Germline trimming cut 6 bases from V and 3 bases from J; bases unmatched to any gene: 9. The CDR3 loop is CASSIIKGGTDTQYF. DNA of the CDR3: TGTGCCAGTAGCATCATCAAGGGAGGGACAGATACGCAGTATTTT.

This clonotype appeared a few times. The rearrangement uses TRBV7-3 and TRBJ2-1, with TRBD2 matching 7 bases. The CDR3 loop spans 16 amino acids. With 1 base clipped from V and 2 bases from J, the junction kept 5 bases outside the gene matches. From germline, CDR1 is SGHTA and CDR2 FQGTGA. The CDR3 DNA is TGTGCCAGCAGCTTAAATCTAGCGGTCCCCTACAATGAGCAGTTCTTC. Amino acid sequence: CASSLNLAVPYNEQFF.

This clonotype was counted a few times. The CDR3: CASLGHGQETQYF. The CDR3 DNA follows: TGTGCCAGCCTGGGACACGGACAAGAGACCCAGTACTTC. The chain combines TRBV28 with TRBJ2-5; D may be TRBD1 (6 bases). CDR1 is MDHEN and CDR2 is SYDVKM in the germline V gene. CDR3 length: 13 amino acids. With 8 bases removed from V and 2 bases from J, the gap between germline ends came to 12 bases.

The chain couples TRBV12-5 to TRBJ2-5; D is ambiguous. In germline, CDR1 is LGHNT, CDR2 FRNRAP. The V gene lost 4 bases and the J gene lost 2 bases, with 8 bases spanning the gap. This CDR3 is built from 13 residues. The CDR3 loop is CASGWDYQETQYF. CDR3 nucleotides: TGTGCTAGTGGTTGGGATTATCAAGAGACCCAGTACTTC. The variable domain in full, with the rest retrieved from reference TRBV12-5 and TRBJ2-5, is DARVTQTPRHKVTEMGQEVTMRCQPILGHNTVFWYRQTMMQGLELLAYFRNRAPLDDSGMPKDRFSAEMPDATLATLKIQPSEPRDSAVYFCASGWDYQETQYFGPGTRLLVL.